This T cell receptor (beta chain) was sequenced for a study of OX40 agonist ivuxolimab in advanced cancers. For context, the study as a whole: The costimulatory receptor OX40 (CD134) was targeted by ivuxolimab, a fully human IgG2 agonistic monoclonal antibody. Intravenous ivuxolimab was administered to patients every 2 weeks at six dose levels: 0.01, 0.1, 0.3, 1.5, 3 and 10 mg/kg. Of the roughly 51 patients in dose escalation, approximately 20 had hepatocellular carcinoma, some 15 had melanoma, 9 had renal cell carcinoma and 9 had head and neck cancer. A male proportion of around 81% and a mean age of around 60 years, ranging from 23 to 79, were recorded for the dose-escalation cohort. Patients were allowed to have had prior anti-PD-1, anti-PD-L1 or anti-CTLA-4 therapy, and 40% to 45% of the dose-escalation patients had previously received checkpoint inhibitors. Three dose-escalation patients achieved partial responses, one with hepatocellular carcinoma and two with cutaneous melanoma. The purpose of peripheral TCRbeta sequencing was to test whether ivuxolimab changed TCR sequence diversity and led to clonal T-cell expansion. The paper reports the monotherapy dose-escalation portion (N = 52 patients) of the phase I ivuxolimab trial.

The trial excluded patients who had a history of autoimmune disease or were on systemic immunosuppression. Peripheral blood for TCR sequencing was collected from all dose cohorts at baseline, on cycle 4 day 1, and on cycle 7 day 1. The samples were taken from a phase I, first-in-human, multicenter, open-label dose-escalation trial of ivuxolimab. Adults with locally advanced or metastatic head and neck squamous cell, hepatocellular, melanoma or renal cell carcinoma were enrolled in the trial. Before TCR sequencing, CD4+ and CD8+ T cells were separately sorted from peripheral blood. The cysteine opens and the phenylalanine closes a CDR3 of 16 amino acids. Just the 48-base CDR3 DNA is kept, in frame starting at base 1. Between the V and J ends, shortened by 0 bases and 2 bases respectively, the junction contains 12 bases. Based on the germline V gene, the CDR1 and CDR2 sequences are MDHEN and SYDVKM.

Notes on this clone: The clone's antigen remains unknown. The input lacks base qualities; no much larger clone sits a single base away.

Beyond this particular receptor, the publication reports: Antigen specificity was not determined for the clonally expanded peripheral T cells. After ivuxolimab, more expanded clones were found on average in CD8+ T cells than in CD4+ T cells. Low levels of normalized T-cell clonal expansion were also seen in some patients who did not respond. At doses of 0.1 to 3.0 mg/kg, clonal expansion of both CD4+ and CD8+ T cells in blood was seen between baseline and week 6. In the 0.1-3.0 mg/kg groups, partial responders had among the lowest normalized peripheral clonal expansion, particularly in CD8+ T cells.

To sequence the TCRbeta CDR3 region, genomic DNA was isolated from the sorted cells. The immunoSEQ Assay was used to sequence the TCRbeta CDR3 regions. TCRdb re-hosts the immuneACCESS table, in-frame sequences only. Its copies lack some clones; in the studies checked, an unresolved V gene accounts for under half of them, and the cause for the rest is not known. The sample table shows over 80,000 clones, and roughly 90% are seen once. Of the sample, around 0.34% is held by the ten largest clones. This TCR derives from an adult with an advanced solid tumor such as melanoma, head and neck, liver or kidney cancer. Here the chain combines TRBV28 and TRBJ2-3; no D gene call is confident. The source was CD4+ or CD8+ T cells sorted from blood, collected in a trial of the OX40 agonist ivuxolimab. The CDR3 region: CASSLWSGRTTDTQYF. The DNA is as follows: TGTGCCAGCAGTTTATGGTCAGGTAGAACCACAGATACGCAGTATTTT.